These 8 T cell receptor beta chains were sequenced from one sample in a study of shared T cell receptors in the human thymus. The table came from immunoSEQ multiplex PCR; TCRdb's copy has only in-frame clones and leaves some out. Altogether hundreds of thousands of clones are present, 80% to 90% being singletons, with the ten largest covering 0.0094%. The sample was also linked to a second study, of human thymus T cells.

Sequencing was performed on thymocytes. The receptors derive from a boy in the first two years of life with a congenital heart defect.

In its sample, this clone was seen once. This sequence joins TRBV30 and TRBJ1-1; 7 bases map to TRBD1. Germline trimming cut 4 bases from V and 0 bases from J; bases unmatched to any gene: 8. CDR1 is GTSNPN, CDR2 SVGIG, per germline (reference sequence). The CDR3 is made up of 15 amino acids. The CDR3 is CAWTLAGTVNTEAFF. The CDR3 DNA reads as TGTGCCTGGACCCTTGCCGGGACAGTGAACACTGAAGCTTTCTTT.

The chain employs TRBV19 and TRBJ1-5, with TRBD1 identical over 8 bases. Germline V CDR1 and CDR2: LNHDA, SQIVND (reference sequence). The CDR3 covers 18 residues. J was trimmed by 4 bases and V by 5 bases; bases with no gene match: 16. CDR3 nucleotide sequence: TGTGCCAGTAGTTCCCCGGGACAGGATTTACGGGATAATCAGCCCCAGCATTTT. It yields the protein CASSSPGQDLRDNQPQHF.

The gene calls are TRBV19 and TRBJ2-3; TRBD1 matches 7 bases. There are 15 residues in the CDR3. Germline V gives CDR1 LNHDA, CDR2 SQIVND (reference sequence). Germline trimming cut 5 bases from V and 6 bases from J; bases unmatched to any gene: 11. In DNA, the CDR3 is TGTGCCAGTAGTGCAGACAGGGTGCGCGGGGATACGCAGTATTTT. Protein sequence: CASSADRVRGDTQYF.

This chain connects TRBV4-3 to TRBJ2-1; D might be TRBD2 (6 bases). V lost 0 bases to trimming and J lost 10 bases, with 13 bases between them. Germline CDR1 and CDR2: LGHNA and YSLEER. The CDR3 has 14 residues. CDR3 sequence (DNA): TGCGCCAGCAGCCAAGAGATATTAGCGGCCGAGCAGTTCTTC. Its translation: CASSQEILAAEQFF.

The V gene is TRBV10-3, the J gene TRBJ1-3; 11 bases align to TRBD1. The junction had 1 base not matched to a gene; V was cut back by 0 bases and J by 0 bases. The CDR3 is 17 amino acids. Germline CDR1 and CDR2: ENHRY and SYGVKD. The CDR3 loop is CAISESGTGGSGNTIYF. CDR3 in DNA: TGTGCCATCAGTGAGTCCGGGACAGGGGGCTCTGGAAACACCATATATTTT.

With regard to this clone: This sample includes further DNA sequences coding for the same CDR3. The J gene is TRBJ1-2, the V gene TRBV27, with 9 bases identical to TRBD1. CDR1 is MNHEY and CDR2 is SMNVEV in the germline V gene (reference sequence). The CDR3 covers 12 residues. After removal of 6 bases from V and 5 bases from J, the junction contained 1 base not matched to a gene. CDR3 sequence reads: CASRDRGYGYTF. The CDR3, as DNA: TGTGCCAGCAGGGACAGGGGATATGGCTACACCTTC.

This sequence joins TRBV6-4 and TRBJ2-1; 7 bases agree with TRBD2. Germline V gives CDR1 MRHNA, CDR2 SNTAGT. Trimming cost V 8 bases and J 9 bases; bases outside gene matches: 4. This CDR3 contains 11 residues. The CDR3 here is CASASGGEQFF. CDR3 sequence (DNA): TGTGCCAGCGCGTCGGGAGGTGAGCAGTTCTTC.

This chain joins TRBV5-1 and TRBJ2-7; TRBD1 matches 9 bases. V was clipped by 4 bases and J by 5 bases; unmatched bases: 7. There are 14 residues in the CDR3. CDR1 is SGHRS and CDR2 is YFSETQ in the germline V gene. The CDR3 nucleotides are TGCGCCAGCAGCGGCCGGGACAGGGACCACGAGCAGTACTTC. Amino acids: CASSGRDRDHEQYF. The variable domain in full, with the rest retrieved from reference TRBV5-1 and TRBJ2-7, is KAGVTQTPRYLIKTRGQQVTLSCSPISGHRSVSWYQQTPGQGLQFLFEYFSETQRNKGNFPGRFSGRQFSNSRSEMNVSTLELGDSALYLCASSGRDRDHEQYFGPGTRLTVT.